This is a list of T cell receptor beta chains from one sample in a study of T cell changes during pregnancy in multiple sclerosis. The method was immunoSEQ multiplex PCR; TCRdb's version includes in-frame clones alone and lacks a portion of them. The sample holds tens of thousands of clones; about 90% are singletons and the top ten take approximately 2%. The specimen comprised CD4+ T cells from peripheral blood mononuclear cells, sampled after pregnancy. These receptors were obtained from a female donor in good health, enrolled as a control in a pregnancy study. Each CDR3 is given with its conserved first and last residue.

v_gene,CDR3aa
TRBV29-1,CSGKDTYSYNEQFF
TRBV4-1,CASSQGRVTGGIGNQPQHF
TRBV4-2,CASSQDRGMVEQYF
TRBV4-1,CASSQVYGSEQYF
TRBV5-6,CASSSLAADTQYF
TRBV7-2,CATSQGPSYEQYF
TRBV4-2,CASSQLGTAGDEQFF
TRBV19,CASSIGKWVAHYCFYEQYF
TRBV27,CASRRADTQYF
TRBV18,CASSPNQPGTDNSPLHF
TRBV5-1,CASSPTVGAGANVLTF
TRBV7-8,CASSLDGRGRAGANVLTF
TRBV5-1,CASSLVSNGANVLTF
TRBV19,CASSIEGTGSPLHF
TRBV4-2,CASSHERVGTDTQYF
TRBV5-1,CASSAGQGYEQFF
TRBV4-2,CASSQLAGVYNEQFF
TRBV6-1,CASSERSGRARLDTQYF
TRBV27,CASSRPGQAYEQYF
TRBV15,CATSRDRGTANSPLHF
TRBV10-3,CAISEGLAGGEETQYF
TRBV2,CASRGTGDNQPQHF
TRBV15,CATSRDKGLGTEAFF
TRBV2,CASSPKGNTGYGYTF
TRBV29-1,CSVGKDSNTGELFF
TRBV2,CASSSGTGDPIYGYTF
TRBV18,CASSLRTGETYEQYF
TRBV7-2,CASSETTQGARNQPQHF
TRBV19,CASSVQGISGNTIYF
TRBV29-1,CSVTEEAFF
TRBV7-9,CASSVRDPYEQYF
TRBV6-1,CASSPHNRDLYEQYF
TRBV4-2,CASSQRGVATEAFF
TRBV21-1,CASSKRTSGAYNEQFF
TRBV27,CASSTLAGSYNEQFF
TRBV18,CASSPDRALNSPLHF
TRBV9,CASSVELAGDTQYF
TRBV7-8,CASSLAPGRITNEKLFF
TRBV9,CASSVDAGGTDTQYF
TRBV6-5,CASRPGGLAKNIQYF
TRBV28,CASSFPGGGHNNEQFF
TRBV19,CASSTGLAGGRSTGELFF
TRBV28,CASIRQGHTEAFF
TRBV29-1,CSVRGTVNQPQHF
TRBV4-3,CASSQATVFSGSPLHF
TRBV4-1,CASSQQTVTEAFF
TRBV7-2,CASSLFTSGGYTDTQYF
TRBV6-1,CASSPRDRGNTEAFF
TRBV7-9,CASSETSGGANEQFF
TRBV4-1,CASSQDPRGAYTGELFF
TRBV5-6,CASSSFVVFNTEAFF
TRBV11-2,CASSVRTSRSTGELFF
TRBV7-8,CASNPGGAPPDTQYF
TRBV1,CTGTGRTEAFF
TRBV27,CASSPRTSGRGEQYF
TRBV28,CASSLWEANQPQHF
TRBV7-8,CASSFPGGDGYTF